This T cell receptor beta chain was observed in a study of blood T cells in healthy people across ages. The study's findings and limits: Changes seen in expanded clonotypes were possibly confounded by donor CMV status left unknown.

Isolation recovered at least 6 million PBMCs from every sample. The germline V gene has CDR1 SGHTA and CDR2 FQGNSA. There are 17 residues in the CDR3. The J segment lost 5 bases and the V segment lost 2 bases, leaving 10 bases of the junction unmatched. Alongside a J-beta primer mix, a sample-barcoded 5' primer served in a second PCR lasting roughly 7 to 11 cycles. TCRdb re-called the 5' RACE reads through MiXCR, storing one row per CDR3 protein. The profile covers hundreds of thousands of distinct CDR3 sequences, with more than 45% appearing a single time and roughly 14% taken by the ten largest. Points on this clonotype: The antigen is undetermined.

The sequencing input was blood. The V gene is TRBV7-2, the J gene TRBJ2-1; 9 bases fit TRBD2. The receptor's source is an elderly woman in good health. CDR3 region: CASSLLVAGALNNEQFF. As DNA, the CDR3 is TGTGCCAGCAGCTTACTAGTAGCGGGGGCCCTGAACAATGAGCAGTTCTTC.